Listed here are 28 T cell receptor beta chains from one sample, sequenced in a study of response to subunit inactivated influenza vaccine. TCRdb reprocessed the RT-PCR reads with MiXCR, giving one entry per CDR3 protein. The sample carries 500,000 to 550,000 distinct CDR3 sequences, about 7.2% recorded once. This specimen consisted of PBMCs from blood, obtained 23 months after vaccination. All receptors derive from a man in his fifties or sixties who received an inactivated influenza vaccine.

This clonotype came up many times. This chain uses TRBV18 with TRBJ2-1; TRBD2 matches at 7 bases. With V trimmed by 2 bases and J by 9 bases, 1 base remained unmatched. Per the germline V gene, CDR1 is KGHSH and CDR2 is LQKENI. CDR3 length: 12 residues. The CDR3 protein is CASSPGEGEQFF. CDR3 bases: TGTGCCAGCTCACCAGGGGAGGGTGAGCAGTTCTTC.

This clonotype has just a few counts. This sequence joins TRBV20-1 and TRBJ2-7; unclear D gene. This CDR3 is built from 11 residues. V was shortened by 4 bases and J by 7 bases, with 11 bases between the two germline ends. Germline V gene lookup returns CDR1 DFQATT and CDR2 SNEGSKA (reference sequence). The CDR3 DNA sequence: TGCAGTGCTACCCAACGTCGGGAGCAGTACTTC. Its translation is CSATQRREQYF.

The table lists this clonotype with many counts. The chain joins TRBV4-3 to TRBJ2-1; TRBD2 matches at 9 bases. The germline CDR1 and CDR2 sequences are LGHNA and YSLEER. The CDR3 has 14 residues. V shed 2 bases, J shed 9 bases, and the junction held 5 bases outside the gene matches. CDR3 residues: CASSQIAGEVEQFF. In DNA form, the CDR3 reads TGCGCCAGCAGCCAAATAGCGGGAGAGGTTGAGCAGTTCTTC.

J is TRBJ2-2 and V is TRBV5-1; weak D call: TRBD1 (5 bases). Trimming shortened V by 0 bases and J by 4 bases, and 7 bases separated the two germline ends. The CDR3 totals 14 residues. The germline V gene encodes CDR1 SGHRS and CDR2 YFSETQ. The CDR3 DNA sequence: TGCGCCAGCAGCTTGGGACAGCCCACCGGGGAGCTGTTTTTT. This encodes CASSLGQPTGELFF.

The chain employs TRBV29-1 and TRBJ2-1; TRBD1 matches at 7 bases. CDR3 length equals 15 residues. With 4 bases clipped from V and 9 bases from J, the junction kept 15 bases outside the gene matches. Germline V gene sequence: CDR1 SQVTM, CDR2 ANQGSEA. Here the CDR3 DNA reads TGCAGCGTTGTCGGCGGCCATGGCTACAGGGGTGAGCAGTTCTTC. This gives the protein CSVVGGHGYRGEQFF.

The table lists this clonotype with many counts. The chain has TRBV6-6 and TRBJ1-1; D remains unclear. The germline CDR1 and CDR2 sequences are MNHNY and SVGAGI (reference sequence). This CDR3 is built from 11 residues. V shed 7 bases and J shed 9 bases, with 12 bases lying between them. The CDR3 region is CASITGNQAFF. DNA for the CDR3: TGTGCCAGCATCACGGGTAACCAAGCTTTCTTT.

This clonotype has just a few counts. The chain couples TRBV9 to TRBJ2-7; 8 nucleotides align to TRBD2. The CDR3 covers 15 residues. Germline V gene lookup returns CDR1 SGDLS and CDR2 YYNGEE. After removal of 0 bases from V and 6 bases from J, the junction contained 8 bases not matched to a gene. CDR3 sequence: CASSVGSGDPREQYF. CDR3 nucleotides: TGTGCCAGCAGCGTAGGTAGCGGGGACCCCCGCGAGCAGTACTTC.

The DNA for the CDR3 is TGCAGTGCGCCCAGGGGATCCGGGGAGCTGTTTTTT. Amino acid sequence: CSAPRGSGELFF. The V and J genes are TRBV20-1 and TRBJ2-2; tentative D call: TRBD1 (6 bases). Germline V gives CDR1 DFQATT, CDR2 SNEGSKA (reference sequence). The germline V and J ends were trimmed by 6 bases and 6 bases, with 11 bases remaining between them. CDR3 length: 12 residues.

The chain employs TRBV20-1 and TRBJ1-4; no definite D call. Germline V gives CDR1 DFQATT, CDR2 SNEGSKA (reference sequence). This CDR3 is built from 13 residues. The V end lost 3 bases, the J end lost 3 bases, and 8 bases lay between the germline ends. CDR3 residues: CSASPMSNEKLFF. CDR3 bases: TGCAGTGCTAGCCCAATGTCTAATGAAAAACTGTTTTTT.

The rearrangement uses TRBV5-1 and TRBJ1-5; tentative D call: TRBD1 (6 bases). The CDR3 is 14 residues long. Trimming shortened V by 1 base and J by 4 bases, and 9 bases separated the two germline ends. Per germline, CDR1 SGHRS and CDR2 YFSETQ. CDR3 coding DNA: TGCGCCAGCAGCTTGACAGGGATGAATCAGCCCCAGCATTTT. Translated: CASSLTGMNQPQHF.

The chain has TRBV5-1 and TRBJ2-4; D is perhaps TRBD1 (5 bases). The V gene lost 0 bases and the J gene lost 4 bases, with 11 bases spanning the gap. CDR1 is SGHRS, CDR2 YFSETQ, per germline. This CDR3 spans 15 amino acids. CDR3 amino acids: CASSLGGHEKNIQYF. Written as DNA, the CDR3 is TGCGCCAGCAGCTTGGGAGGACACGAGAAAAACATTCAGTACTTC.

In its sample, this clonotype was seen a few times. This chain connects TRBV12-3 or TRBV12-4 to TRBJ1-1; TRBD1 aligns across 8 bases. Trimming cost V 7 bases and J 0 bases; bases outside gene matches: 4. This CDR3 comprises 14 residues. CDR3: CASTRDRMNTEAFF. As DNA, the CDR3 is TGTGCCAGCACCCGGGACAGGATGAACACTGAAGCTTTCTTT.

The table lists this clonotype with many counts. The V gene is TRBV6-5, the J gene TRBJ2-1; the D gene is possibly TRBD2 (6 bases). CDR1 and CDR2 from the germline V gene are MNHEY and SVGAGI. Between the trimmed V and J ends, which lost 4 bases and 9 bases, there was a span of 19 bases. The CDR3 covers 15 residues. In DNA, the CDR3 is TGTGCCAGCAGTTCCACTAGCCATTACAACTTTGAGCAGTTCTTC. This gives the protein CASSSTSHYNFEQFF.

This clonotype was seen more than once but under ten times. The chain couples TRBV6-2 or TRBV6-3 to TRBJ2-1; D gene unclear. Germline V CDR1 and CDR2: MNHEY, SVGEGT. The CDR3 is 17 residues long. V was cut by 6 bases and J by 0 bases, with 18 bases left in between. The CDR3 region has the DNA TGTGCCAGCAGCCGGTCTCCCGCTTGGAGCTCCTACAATGAGCAGTTCTTC. Amino acid sequence: CASSRSPAWSSYNEQFF.

This chain links TRBV24-1 with TRBJ2-5; 7 nucleotides match TRBD1. This CDR3 comprises 16 residues. Looked up from germline, CDR1 is KGHDR and CDR2 is SFDVKD. V dropped 3 bases and J dropped 3; count of bases not matched to a gene: 9. The CDR3 loop reads CATSDGDRPSEETQYF. Here the CDR3 DNA reads TGTGCCACCAGTGATGGGGACAGACCTTCCGAAGAGACCCAGTACTTC.

V is TRBV24-1 and J is TRBJ2-3; TRBD1 or TRBD2 may be the D gene (5 bases each). The CDR3 loop spans 13 amino acids. The V end lost 4 bases, the J end lost 5 bases, and 9 bases lay between the germline ends. Germline loops: CDR1 KGHDR, CDR2 SFDVKD. CDR3 sequence (DNA): TGTGCCACCAGTGACTCAGGGAGAGATACGCAGTATTTT. Translation: CATSDSGRDTQYF.

In its sample, this clonotype was seen a few times. The V and J genes are TRBV6-2 or TRBV6-3 and TRBJ1-6; D is undetermined. V lost 7 bases, J lost 3 bases, and 13 bases lay in between. The CDR3 contains 15 residues. Germline CDR1 reads MNHEY; CDR2 reads SVGEGT. DNA of the CDR3: TGTGCCAGCACTACCACGCAGGTCTATAATTCACCCCTCCACTTT. This encodes CASTTTQVYNSPLHF.

This clonotype was found a few times. The CDR3, as DNA: TGTGCCAGCAGCCAGGGGGGTTGGGGAAATCAGCCCCAGCATTTT. Encoded protein: CASSQGGWGNQPQHF. The chain couples TRBV4-2 to TRBJ1-5, with D perhaps TRBD1 (5 bases). The length of the CDR3 is 15 residues. CDR1 is LGHNA and CDR2 is YNFKEQ in the germline V gene. With 3 bases removed from V and 4 bases from J, the gap between germline ends came to 13 bases.

The sample holds a few counts of this clonotype. The V and J genes are TRBV20-1 and TRBJ2-7; the D is unclear. Germline CDR1 DFQATT, CDR2 SNEGSKA (reference sequence). CDR3 size: 13 residues. Trimming cost V 5 bases and J 0 bases, with 11 bases left between them. The CDR3 spells CSAPSGSSYEQYF. In DNA, the CDR3 is TGCAGTGCTCCCTCGGGCAGCTCCTACGAGCAGTACTTC.

This clonotype appeared once. The chain links TRBV12-3 or TRBV12-4 to TRBJ2-1, with 7 nucleotides matching TRBD1. The CDR3 contains 14 residues. V shed 6 bases, J shed 4 bases, and the junction held 6 bases outside the gene matches. The CDR3 DNA reads as TGTGCCAGCAGGTGGGGACAGAGTTACAATGAGCAGTTCTTC. Its protein is CASRWGQSYNEQFF.

The chain has TRBV6-5 and TRBJ2-1, with 9 bases aligning to TRBD1. Germline assignment: CDR1 MNHEY and CDR2 SVGAGI. The CDR3 runs 16 residues. V lost 3 bases to trimming and J lost 2 bases; unmatched junction nucleotides: 5. The CDR3 sequence: CASSYSWTGAYNEQFF. In nucleotides, the CDR3 is TGTGCCAGCAGTTATTCGTGGACAGGGGCCTACAATGAGCAGTTCTTC.

This clonotype came up many times. The chain has TRBV7-2 and TRBJ2-5; D remains ambiguous. V dropped 1 base and J dropped 2 bases, with 8 bases sitting between them. The germline CDR1 and CDR2 sequences are SGHTA and FQGNSA. This CDR3 has 14 residues. This chain's CDR3 is CASSLDRFQETQYF. For the CDR3, the DNA is TGTGCCAGCAGCTTAGACAGATTTCAAGAGACCCAGTACTTC.

The rearrangement links TRBV6-5 to TRBJ1-5; TRBD1 might be the D (6 bases). V gave up 0 bases and J gave up 6 bases, with 18 bases separating them. Germline V gives CDR1 MNHEY, CDR2 SVGAGI. The CDR3 contains 17 residues. Here the CDR3 reads CASSYSGRGEWGQPQHF. CDR3 nucleotide sequence: TGTGCCAGCAGTTACTCGGGCAGGGGCGAATGGGGTCAGCCCCAGCATTTT.

V usage is TRBV5-1 and J usage is TRBJ2-3; 9 bases map to TRBD1. Trimming took 0 bases from V and 5 from J; bases not matched to a gene: 7. Germline lookup yields CDR1 SGHRS and CDR2 YFSETQ. CDR3 length equals 16 residues. As DNA, the CDR3 is TGCGCCAGCAGCTTGGAAGGGAACAGGGGGCGAGATACGCAGTATTTT. This encodes CASSLEGNRGRDTQYF.

The chain carries TRBV11-2 and TRBJ2-3; unclear D gene. Per germline, CDR1 SGHAT and CDR2 FQNNGV. CDR3 size: 16 residues. V was cut by 1 base and J by 3 bases, with 14 bases left in between. CDR3 residues: CASSLGHLVGTDTQYF. The DNA for the CDR3 is TGTGCCAGCAGCTTAGGGCATCTCGTGGGGACAGATACGCAGTATTTT.

This clonotype appeared a few times. This rearrangement joins TRBV18 to TRBJ2-7; TRBD1 matches at 7 bases. The CDR3 is 14 residues long. Germline V gene data show CDR1 as KGHSH and CDR2 as LQKENI. Trimming took 4 bases from V and 7 from J; bases not matched to a gene: 10. The CDR3: CASSLSGTEGEQYF. The CDR3 region has the DNA TGTGCCAGCTCACTCTCCGGGACAGAGGGGGAGCAGTACTTC.

This clonotype has just a few counts. The chain recombines TRBV5-5 with TRBJ1-2; D uncertain. CDR3 size: 13 residues. Germline V gene sequence: CDR1 SGHKS, CDR2 YYEKEE (reference sequence). Trimming took 9 bases from V and 0 from J, leaving 12 bases between them. The CDR3 sequence is CATSTLANYGYTF. The CDR3 nucleotides are TGTGCCACGTCGACCCTCGCTAACTATGGCTACACCTTC.

V gene TRBV10-3 combines with J gene TRBJ2-7, with D possibly being TRBD1 or TRBD2 (5 bases each). Germline CDR1 ENHRY, CDR2 SYGVKD. The V and J ends lost 6 bases and 2 bases respectively, with 17 bases between them. The CDR3 extends over 15 amino acids. The CDR3 spells CAISLRGVAPYEQYF. Written as DNA, the CDR3 is TGTGCCATCAGCCTAAGAGGGGTTGCCCCCTACGAGCAGTACTTC.